Shown below are 25 T cell receptor beta chains from a single sample sequenced in a study of T cell repertoires in breast cancer. Unpaired genes were suppressed by blocking oligonucleotides during a second nested PCR. A single record per CDR3 protein comes from TCRdb applying MiXCR to the emulsion pairing reads. Of tens of thousands of distinct CDR3 sequences in the sample, around 45% were seen once. Primers covering all TCR V genes were used in emulsion RT-PCR on CD8+ T cells. Sample: CD8+ T cells. The receptors here all came from a pool of human donors with breast cancer or a healthy control (not recorded which).

The sample holds a few counts of this clonotype. The V call is TRBV27, the J call TRBJ2-2; tentatively, D is TRBD2 (6 bases). The CDR3 consists of 14 residues. The V end lost 6 bases, the J end lost 2 bases, and 10 bases lay between the germline ends. Germline CDR1 MNHEY, CDR2 SMNVEV (reference sequence). The chain's CDR3 is CASRLGLNTGELFF. CDR3 DNA sequence: TGTGCCAGCAGATTGGGACTCAACACCGGGGAGCTGTTTTTT.

This clonotype came up many times. The J gene is TRBJ2-3, the V gene TRBV20-1; 12 nucleotides agree with TRBD1. The V gene's germline CDR1 is DFQATT and CDR2 SNEGSKA (reference sequence). The CDR3 runs 15 residues. Trimming took 6 bases from V and 3 from J; bases not matched to a gene: 7. The CDR3 reads CSAVGTGGSTDTQYF. DNA for the CDR3: TGCAGTGCAGTGGGGACAGGGGGCAGTACAGATACGCAGTATTTT.

The CDR3 protein is CASSSREAGGFEQFF. The CDR3, as DNA: TGTGCCAGCAGCTCCAGGGAAGCGGGGGGGTTTGAGCAGTTCTTC. V and J are TRBV7-8 and TRBJ2-1; 10 bases line up with TRBD2. V lost 4 bases to trimming and J lost 9 bases; unmatched junction nucleotides: 9. Germline CDR1 reads SGHVS; CDR2 reads FQNEAQ. The CDR3 runs 15 residues.

This clonotype was picked up a small number of times. The chain joins TRBV6-1 to TRBJ1-1; D is perhaps TRBD1 (5 bases). This CDR3 has 14 amino acids. Trimming took off 3 bases at V and 5 bases at J, with 13 bases between the two ends. Germline CDR1 and CDR2: MNHNS and SASEGT. The CDR3 sequence is CASSEGGVRTEAFF. The CDR3 DNA reads TGTGCCAGCAGTGAGGGGGGAGTAAGGACTGAAGCTTTCTTT.

J is TRBJ1-2 and V is TRBV7-9; TRBD1 matches 7 bases. CDR3 length: 17 residues. V dropped 0 bases and J dropped 1; count of bases not matched to a gene: 8. Germline lookup yields CDR1 SEHNR and CDR2 FQNEAQ (reference sequence). The CDR3 reads CASSLALGTAHNYGYTF. DNA for the CDR3: TGTGCCAGCAGCTTAGCTCTAGGGACAGCTCATAACTATGGCTACACCTTC. Looking up the rest from reference TRBV7-9 and TRBJ1-2 gives the full variable domain: DTGVSQNPRHKITKRGQNVTFRCDPISEHNRLYWYRQTLGQGPEFLTYFQNEAQLEKSRLLSDRFSAERPKGSFSTLEIQRTEQGDSAMYLCASSLALGTAHNYGYTFGSGTRLTVV.

Regarding this clonotype: A clone one base away is much larger, so this may be a read error. CDR3 sequence: CAGRVPGQAPTEAFF. CDR3 DNA sequence: TGTGCCGGCAGGGTCCCGGGACAGGCTCCGACTGAAGCTTTCTTT. The rearrangement uses TRBV6-2 or TRBV6-3 and TRBJ1-1; 8 nucleotides align to TRBD1. Germline V CDR1 and CDR2: MNHEY, SVGEGT. The length of the CDR3 is 15 residues.

Turning to this clonotype: Possible read error: a much larger clone is one base away. This rearrangement joins TRBV4-2 to TRBJ1-2; D is unclear. This CDR3 region has 14 residues. Trimming removed 0 bases from V and 8 bases from J, with 13 bases in between. Germline lookup yields CDR1 LGHNA and CDR2 YNFKEQ. CDR3 region: CASSQDRTDEGYTF. DNA for the CDR3: TGTGCCAGCAGCCAAGACAGGACTGACGAGGGCTACACCTTC.

In this sample, this clonotype turned up a few times. The V gene is TRBV18, the J gene TRBJ2-7, with 8 bases matching TRBD1. Per germline, CDR1 KGHSH and CDR2 LQKENI. With V trimmed by 3 bases and J by 2 bases, 6 bases remained unmatched. CDR3 size: 15 residues. The CDR3 reads CASSPRSDRAYEQYF. The CDR3, as DNA: TGTGCCAGCTCACCCAGGTCGGACAGGGCCTACGAGCAGTACTTC.

The chain recombines TRBV12-3 or TRBV12-4 with TRBJ2-6, with D perhaps TRBD1 or TRBD2 (5 bases each). The CDR3 runs 17 residues. The V and J ends lost 4 bases and 0 bases respectively, with 13 bases between them. This CDR3 reads CASSCTGGGSGANVLTF. The CDR3 coding sequence is TGTGCCAGCAGTTGTACAGGAGGCGGCTCTGGGGCCAACGTCCTGACTTTC.

This chain joins TRBV28 and TRBJ1-2; D might be TRBD1 (5 bases). The CDR3 loop spans 13 amino acids. With 7 bases removed from V and 4 bases from J, the gap between germline ends came to 13 bases. The germline V gene has CDR1 MDHEN and CDR2 SYDVKM. In nucleotides, the CDR3 is TGTGCCAGCACTGGGGCGGGGTCCTATGGCTACACCTTC. Its translation is CASTGAGSYGYTF.

The sample holds many counts of this clonotype. The CDR3 is CASRYQGKNTEAFF. In DNA form, the CDR3 reads TGTGCCAGCAGATATCAGGGGAAGAACACTGAAGCTTTCTTT. The V gene is TRBV27, the J gene TRBJ1-1; D possibly corresponds to TRBD1 (6 bases). The CDR3 spans 14 residues. Trimming cost V 6 bases and J 1 base, with 12 bases left between them. Germline V gives CDR1 MNHEY, CDR2 SMNVEV (reference sequence).

This clonotype was observed a single time. The J gene is TRBJ1-2, the V gene TRBV2, with a weak D call TRBD1 (5 bases). The CDR3 is 12 residues long. Germline loops: CDR1 SNHLY, CDR2 FYNNEI. Trimming pared 5 bases from V and 6 bases from J, leaving 10 bases between. CDR3 sequence (DNA): TGTGCCAGCAGTAGGGACGGCCATGGCTACACCTTC. As protein: CASSRDGHGYTF.

This clonotype was counted between two and nine times. The chain employs TRBV27 and TRBJ1-2; 11 bases map to TRBD1. CDR3 size: 17 residues. V dropped 2 bases and J dropped 4; count of bases not matched to a gene: 9. Germline values: CDR1 MNHEY, CDR2 SMNVEV (reference sequence). CDR3 protein: CASSLVGTGGRPYGYTF. The DNA of the CDR3 is TGTGCCAGCAGTTTAGTCGGGACAGGGGGACGACCCTATGGCTACACCTTC.

CDR3 sequence: CASSRLVSTEAFF. The CDR3 DNA sequence: TGTGCCAGCAGCCGCCTAGTGAGTACTGAAGCTTTCTTT. This chain joins TRBV3-1 and TRBJ1-1; D is unresolved. The germline V gene has CDR1 LGHDT and CDR2 YNNKEL (reference sequence). Trimming removed 4 bases from V and 5 bases from J, with 11 bases in between. The CDR3 covers 13 residues.

A few counts support this clonotype. This chain connects TRBV20-1 to TRBJ2-1; possibly TRBD1 or TRBD2 for D (5 bases each). The V end lost 3 bases, the J end lost 2 bases, and 8 bases lay between the germline ends. The CDR3 loop spans 13 amino acids. Germline values: CDR1 DFQATT, CDR2 SNEGSKA (reference sequence). In DNA, the CDR3 is TGCAGTGCTAGTCGGGACCCCTACAATGAGCAGTTCTTC. Translated: CSASRDPYNEQFF.

The chain is built from TRBV10-3 and TRBJ1-6; 8 positions agree with TRBD1. This CDR3 region has 14 residues. J gave up 7 bases and V 6 bases, and 5 bases lay outside the gene matches. The germline V gene has CDR1 ENHRY and CDR2 SYGVKD. This chain's CDR3 is CAIRTGAPNSPLHF. The DNA for the CDR3 is TGTGCCATCAGGACAGGGGCGCCGAATTCACCCCTCCACTTT.

As concerns this clonotype: Since the CDR3 does not end with the conserved phenylalanine or tryptophan, this likely comes from a read error. The J gene is TRBJ1-5, the V gene TRBV15; tentatively, D is TRBD1 (5 bases). Between the trimmed V and J ends, which lost 3 bases and 3 bases, there was a span of 12 bases. The germline V gene encodes CDR1 LNHNV and CDR2 YYDKDF (reference sequence). The CDR3 sequence is 15 residues long. CDR3 residues: CATSRRGDFNQPQHS. The CDR3 nucleotides read TGTGCCACCAGCAGGCGAGGGGACTTCAATCAGCCCCAGCATTCT.

V and J are TRBV5-4 and TRBJ2-3; 8 bases are a match to TRBD1. This CDR3 is 16 amino acids long. Germline V lookup: CDR1 SGHNT, CDR2 YYREEE (reference sequence). V shed 4 bases, J shed 2 bases, and the junction held 9 bases outside the gene matches. The CDR3 bases are TGTGCCAGCAGCCATCCTAGGACAGGGACCACAGATACGCAGTATTTT. Residues: CASSHPRTGTTDTQYF.

The V call is TRBV7-9, the J call TRBJ1-2; TRBD1 matches 7 bases. The germline CDR1 and CDR2 sequences are SEHNR and FQNEAQ (reference sequence). The V gene end was trimmed by 4 bases and the J gene end by 4 bases; junction bases not matched to a gene: 6. The CDR3 totals 14 residues. The CDR3 nucleotides read TGTGCCAGCAGCTCCACCGGGACAGCCTATGGCTACACCTTC. Its translation is CASSSTGTAYGYTF. Together with reference TRBV7-9 and TRBJ1-2, the CDR3 gives the full variable domain: DTGVSQNPRHKITKRGQNVTFRCDPISEHNRLYWYRQTLGQGPEFLTYFQNEAQLEKSRLLSDRFSAERPKGSFSTLEIQRTEQGDSAMYLCASSSTGTAYGYTFGSGTRLTVV.

This clonotype appeared many times. V usage is TRBV20-1 and J usage is TRBJ2-5; D possibly corresponds to TRBD1 (5 bases). V was pared by 5 bases and J by 1 base, with 11 bases between. From germline, CDR1 is DFQATT and CDR2 SNEGSKA (reference sequence). CDR3 length equals 13 residues. This CDR3 reads CSASTALQETQYF. For the CDR3, the DNA is TGCAGTGCTTCGACAGCCCTCCAAGAGACCCAGTACTTC.

As for this clonotype: A read error may account for a junction end that differs from germline. The CDR3 loop is CASGLVPETSAFF. The DNA for the CDR3 is TGTGCTAGTGGCTTGGTACCGGAGACATCGGCTTTCTTT. The chain has TRBV12-5 and TRBJ1-1, with no clear D. This CDR3 has 13 amino acids. Germline V CDR1 and CDR2: LGHNT, FRNRAP.

This clonotype was seen only a few times. The genes are TRBV20-1 and TRBJ2-7, with D possibly TRBD2 on 6 matching bases. The CDR3 runs 14 residues. Deletions cut 6 bases from V and 3 bases from J, with 18 bases between. Germline CDR1 is DFQATT and CDR2 is SNEGSKA (reference sequence). CDR3 DNA sequence: TGCAGTGCAACTCTACCCACGGGGGTCTACGAGCAGTACTTC. Amino acid sequence: CSATLPTGVYEQYF.

In this sample, this clonotype turned up many times. This chain connects TRBV6-1 to TRBJ1-1; D is undetermined. The CDR3 runs to 12 residues. V was pared by 5 bases and J by 7 bases, with 11 bases between. The germline V gene encodes CDR1 MNHNS and CDR2 SASEGT. The CDR3 nucleotides are TGTGCCAGCAGTTCTTCAGCGCTTGAAGCTTTCTTT. This gives the protein CASSSSALEAFF.

This chain joins TRBV7-6 and TRBJ2-1; the D is unclear. Germline V lookup: CDR1 SGHVS, CDR2 FNYEAQ. This CDR3 comprises 14 residues. The V gene lost 1 base and the J gene lost 7 bases, with 11 bases spanning the gap. CDR3: CASSLGGVQNEQFF. The CDR3 DNA reads TGTGCCAGCAGCTTAGGGGGTGTCCAGAATGAGCAGTTCTTC. The entire variable domain, with the rest obtained from reference TRBV7-6 and TRBJ2-1, is as follows: GAGVSQSPRYKVTKRGQDVALRCDPISGHVSLYWYRQALGQGPEFLTYFNYEAQQDKSGLPNDRFSAERPEGSISTLTIQRTEQRDSAMYRCASSLGGVQNEQFFGPGTRLTVL.

Note on this clonotype: This clone may be a read error of a much larger clone one base away. The chain uses TRBV20-1 and TRBJ2-3; possible D gene TRBD2, 6 bases. Germline-derived CDR1 and CDR2 are DFQATT and SNEGSKA (reference sequence). The CDR3 has 15 amino acids. Trimming cost V 4 bases and J 4 bases, with 18 bases left between them. For the CDR3, the DNA is TGCAGTGCTATGGGGGACGCCGGGGGTCCAGATACGCAGTATTTT. This encodes CSAMGDAGGPDTQYF.